These 27 T cell receptor beta chains were sequenced from one sample in a study of T-cell memory formation after mild COVID-19. TCRdb re-called the 5' RACE reads with MiXCR, one entry per CDR3 protein. The sample lists around 200,000 distinct CDR3 sequences; about 11% were seen once. Input material: PBMCs or a T cell subset sorted from them (not recorded which). These receptors were collected from a young man who had mild COVID-19 (a few samples of this study predate the infection). Cell type and time point are not known.

In its sample, this clonotype was seen a few times. The V gene is TRBV14, the J gene TRBJ1-1; no clear D gene. Germline loops: CDR1 SGHDN, CDR2 FVKESK. The CDR3 loop spans 13 amino acids. Trimming pared 3 bases from V and 5 bases from J, leaving 10 bases between. The CDR3: CASSQRIYTEAFF. The CDR3 DNA reads as TGTGCCAGCAGCCAGCGTATCTATACTGAAGCTTTCTTT.

This chain connects TRBV5-1 to TRBJ1-6, with D perhaps TRBD1 (6 bases). CDR3 length equals 16 residues. The germline CDR1 and CDR2 sequences are SGHRS and YFSETQ. With 4 bases removed from V and 5 bases from J, the gap between germline ends came to 16 bases. In DNA form, the CDR3 reads TGCGCCAGCAGCACCACGGGGGCGGTGGATAATTCACCCCTCCACTTT. Amino acids: CASSTTGAVDNSPLHF.

In its sample, this clonotype was seen a few times. V gene TRBV5-1 combines with J gene TRBJ1-1; a weak D match, TRBD1 (6 bases). Germline assignment: CDR1 SGHRS and CDR2 YFSETQ. CDR3 size: 16 residues. Trimming took 4 bases from V and 4 from J, leaving 20 bases between them. CDR3 region: CASSLPSGARGTEAFF. CDR3 nucleotide sequence: TGCGCCAGCAGCCTACCCTCAGGGGCCCGGGGCACTGAAGCTTTCTTT.

This clonotype has more than one count but fewer than ten. The rearrangement joins TRBV5-1 to TRBJ2-1; D perhaps matches TRBD1 (5 bases). The ends were cut back, 3 bases at V and 4 bases at J, with 11 bases in the middle. CDR3 length: 14 residues. From germline, CDR1 is SGHRS and CDR2 YFSETQ. The DNA for the CDR3 is TGCGCCAGCAGCTGGGGAAACAGGTACAATGAGCAGTTCTTC. Translated: CASSWGNRYNEQFF.

Many counts were recorded for this clonotype. The gene calls are TRBV7-2 and TRBJ1-4, with D possibly matching TRBD1 (5 bases). This CDR3 region has 14 residues. Germline values: CDR1 SGHTA, CDR2 FQGNSA. Deletions cut 2 bases from V and 8 bases from J, with 12 bases between. CDR3 nucleotides: TGTGCCAGCAGCTTATTAACAGGCGGGGAAAAACTGTTTTTT. Protein product: CASSLLTGGEKLFF.

The chain joins TRBV3-1 to TRBJ1-4; D unresolved. The CDR3 consists of 12 residues. The V and J ends lost 1 base and 6 bases respectively, with 3 bases between them. In germline, CDR1 is LGHDT, CDR2 YNNKEL (reference sequence). The DNA of the CDR3 is TGTGCCAGCAGCCAAGTTTATGAAAAACTGTTTTTT. Translated, it gives CASSQVYEKLFF.

The chain has TRBV5-6 and TRBJ1-5, with D possibly matching TRBD1 (6 bases). The length of the CDR3 is 14 residues. Germline assignment: CDR1 SGHDT and CDR2 YYEEEE. Trimming took 4 bases from V and 7 from J, leaving 15 bases between them. CDR3 region: CASSRSQGRQPQHF. The CDR3 DNA reads TGTGCCAGCAGCCGTTCCCAGGGGAGACAGCCCCAGCATTTT.

This clonotype was found a few times. The chain joins TRBV5-1 to TRBJ2-3; D may match TRBD1 or TRBD2 (6 bases each). Germline V CDR1 and CDR2: SGHRS, YFSETQ. The CDR3 totals 14 residues. Trimming stripped 6 bases from V and 7 bases from J, with 18 bases between. The CDR3 is CASNPGQRANTQYF. DNA for the CDR3: TGCGCCAGCAACCCAGGACAGCGGGCTAATACGCAGTATTTT.

This clonotype was recorded a few times. This chain uses TRBV30 with TRBJ1-5; the D is unclear. CDR1 and CDR2 (germline): GTSNPN, SVGIG (reference sequence). CDR3 length equals 14 residues. The V gene lost 5 bases and the J gene lost 7 bases, with 18 bases spanning the gap. This CDR3 is CAWQRASQRQPQHF. The CDR3 DNA reads as TGTGCCTGGCAGCGGGCCTCTCAAAGGCAGCCCCAGCATTTT.

This clonotype was observed a few times. This chain links TRBV4-1 with TRBJ2-5; 10 positions agree with TRBD1. The CDR3 contains 17 residues. CDR1 MGHRA and CDR2 YSYEKL come from the germline V gene. V lost 0 bases to trimming and J lost 4 bases; unmatched junction nucleotides: 8. CDR3 residues: CASSQDPFRDRGETQYF. The CDR3, as DNA: TGCGCCAGCAGCCAAGATCCCTTCCGGGACAGGGGAGAGACCCAGTACTTC.

This clonotype appeared many times. The rearrangement uses TRBV5-5 and TRBJ2-2, with TRBD1 as a possible D gene (5 bases). Germline lookup yields CDR1 SGHKS and CDR2 YYEKEE (reference sequence). The CDR3 is made up of 14 amino acids. V was shortened by 6 bases and J by 0 bases, with 9 bases between the two germline ends. In DNA form, the CDR3 reads TGTGCCAGCACCATAGGGGCGAACACCGGGGAGCTGTTTTTT. As protein: CASTIGANTGELFF.

This clonotype was seen a few times. The rearrangement uses TRBV20-1 and TRBJ2-3, with D tentatively TRBD2 (5 bases). Trimming took off 5 bases at V and 6 bases at J, with 12 bases between the two ends. This CDR3 region has 12 residues. In germline, CDR1 is DFQATT, CDR2 SNEGSKA (reference sequence). CDR3 sequence: CSAPGILDTQYF. Here the CDR3 DNA reads TGCAGTGCTCCCGGGATCCTTGATACGCAGTATTTT.

About this clonotype itself: Being one base from a much bigger clone, this may be a read error. The rearrangement uses TRBV7-9 and TRBJ2-3; 10 bases match TRBD2. Trimming removed 6 bases from V and 7 bases from J; junction bases left unmatched: 10. In germline, CDR1 is SEHNR, CDR2 FQNEAQ (reference sequence). The CDR3 totals 15 residues. The CDR3 spells CASRPLAGASNTQYF. CDR3 sequence (DNA): TGTGCCAGCAGACCCCTAGCGGGGGCTTCCAATACGCAGTATTTT.

V is TRBV15 and J is TRBJ1-5, with unresolved D. With 0 bases removed from V and 6 bases from J, the gap between germline ends came to 6 bases. CDR3 length equals 13 residues. CDR1 is LNHNV, CDR2 YYDKDF, per germline (reference sequence). The CDR3 region has the DNA TGTGCCACCAGCAGAGATCTTTCTCAGCCCCAGCATTTT. Translating it yields CATSRDLSQPQHF.

This chain links TRBV5-1 with TRBJ2-1; either TRBD1 or TRBD2 may fit D (6 bases each). Germline V gene lookup returns CDR1 SGHRS and CDR2 YFSETQ. The germline V and J ends were trimmed by 4 bases and 8 bases, with 13 bases remaining between them. The CDR3 contains 13 residues. The CDR3 loop is CASSGGQGYEQFF. CDR3 in DNA: TGCGCCAGCAGCGGGGGGCAGGGCTATGAGCAGTTCTTC.

In this sample, this clonotype turned up a few times. V and J are TRBV7-8 and TRBJ2-3; weak D call: TRBD1 (5 bases). V gave up 0 bases and J gave up 5 bases, with 6 bases separating them. Germline V gene lookup returns CDR1 SGHVS and CDR2 FQNEAQ. This CDR3 contains 13 residues. The CDR3 reads CASSLAGEDTQYF. CDR3 nucleotides: TGTGCCAGCAGCTTAGCAGGGGAAGATACGCAGTATTTT.

This clonotype was picked up a small number of times. The J gene is TRBJ1-5, the V gene TRBV20-1, with a possible D match to TRBD1 (6 bases). Trimming pared 3 bases from V and 7 bases from J, leaving 10 bases between. The CDR3 is 12 residues long. Germline CDR1 and CDR2: DFQATT and SNEGSKA (reference sequence). CDR3 in amino acids: CSASDRSQPQHF. The CDR3 DNA reads TGCAGTGCTAGTGACAGGTCCCAGCCCCAGCATTTT.

In its sample, this clonotype was seen a few times. The gene calls are TRBV5-6 and TRBJ2-7, with D possibly matching TRBD1 (5 bases). The V gene's germline CDR1 is SGHDT and CDR2 YYEEEE. V was pared by 1 base and J by 1 base, with 12 bases between. There are 15 residues in the CDR3. This CDR3 reads CASSLRGPTSYEQYV. CDR3 in DNA: TGTGCCAGCAGCTTGAGGGGTCCGACATCCTACGAGCAGTACGTC.

The table lists this clonotype with a few counts. The chain carries TRBV6-2 or TRBV6-3 and TRBJ2-7; TRBD2 agrees at 12 bases. From germline, CDR1 is MNHEY and CDR2 SVGEGT. The length of the CDR3 is 17 residues. The V gene end was trimmed by 0 bases and the J gene end by 0 bases; junction bases not matched to a gene: 3. This CDR3 is CASSYSRTSGASYEQYV. CDR3 coding DNA: TGTGCCAGCAGTTACTCGAGGACTAGCGGGGCCTCCTACGAGCAGTACGTC.

In this sample, this clonotype turned up a few times. The chain employs TRBV7-2 and TRBJ1-6; no reliable D call. The germline V and J ends were trimmed by 1 base and 9 bases, with 13 bases remaining between them. Looked up from germline, CDR1 is SGHTA and CDR2 is FQGNSA. The CDR3 is 15 amino acids. The CDR3 coding sequence is TGTGCCAGCAGCTTAGAAATAGTCCAGACTTCACCCCTCCACTTT. Translation gives CASSLEIVQTSPLHF.

In this sample, this clonotype turned up a few times. The J gene is TRBJ1-4, the V gene TRBV2, with D tentatively TRBD1 (6 bases). Germline V gives CDR1 SNHLY, CDR2 FYNNEI. Between the trimmed V and J ends, which lost 9 bases and 5 bases, there was a span of 10 bases. This CDR3 region has 12 residues. The CDR3 DNA reads TGTGCCAGAAAACAGGGAAATGAAAAACTGTTTTTT. Translating it yields CARKQGNEKLFF.

This clonotype was seen only a few times. The rearrangement uses TRBV24-1 and TRBJ2-3; TRBD1 agrees at 11 bases. Trimming removed 4 bases from V and 4 bases from J; junction bases left unmatched: 3. The CDR3 runs to 15 residues. Germline loops: CDR1 KGHDR, CDR2 SFDVKD. The CDR3 bases are TGTGCCACCAGTGAAGGGACAGGGGGTCCAGATACGCAGTATTTT. Translated, it gives CATSEGTGGPDTQYF.

The chain uses TRBV11-2 and TRBJ1-1, with no clear D. The CDR3 is made up of 15 amino acids. CDR1 and CDR2 (germline): SGHAT, FQNNGV. V was trimmed by 7 bases and J by 0 bases, leaving 15 bases between them. The CDR3 DNA follows: TGTGCCAGCAAGGACCCTAGGGTGTTGAACACTGAAGCTTTCTTT. Translated, it gives CASKDPRVLNTEAFF.

A word on this clonotype: The germline gene is not matched at one end of the junction; a read error may be the cause. The gene calls are TRBV11-2 and TRBJ2-5; 8 positions agree with TRBD2. From germline, CDR1 is SGHAT and CDR2 FQNNGV. CDR3 length: 16 residues. The CDR3 spells CASSLGLLAGQENQYF. The CDR3, as DNA: TGTGCCAGCAGCTTGGGTCTGCTAGCGGGCCAAGAGAACCAGTACTTC.

This clonotype has at least ten counts. The V and J genes are TRBV5-1 and TRBJ2-5, with 8 bases lining up with TRBD1. V dropped 4 bases and J dropped 0; count of bases not matched to a gene: 8. CDR3 size: 16 residues. CDR1 is SGHRS and CDR2 is YFSETQ in the germline V gene. The CDR3 is CASSKGQGSHQETQYF. The CDR3 region has the DNA TGCGCCAGCAGCAAAGGACAGGGTAGCCACCAAGAGACCCAGTACTTC.

V is TRBV27 and J is TRBJ2-2; D is unclear. The CDR3 has 13 amino acids. Germline CDR1 is MNHEY and CDR2 is SMNVEV (reference sequence). The ends were cut back, 5 bases at V and 2 bases at J, with 6 bases in the middle. DNA of the CDR3: TGTGCCAGCAGTCCCGTTAACACCGGGGAGCTGTTTTTT. Its translation is CASSPVNTGELFF.

The chain has TRBV7-3 and TRBJ2-5; 12 nucleotides match TRBD1. Trimming at V came to 5 bases and at J to 8 bases, leaving 6 bases not matched to a gene. The CDR3 is 14 amino acids. Germline CDR1 SGHTA, CDR2 FQGTGA. The CDR3 spells CASSEGTGGFTQYF. The CDR3 coding sequence is TGTGCCAGCAGCGAAGGGACAGGGGGCTTCACCCAGTACTTC.